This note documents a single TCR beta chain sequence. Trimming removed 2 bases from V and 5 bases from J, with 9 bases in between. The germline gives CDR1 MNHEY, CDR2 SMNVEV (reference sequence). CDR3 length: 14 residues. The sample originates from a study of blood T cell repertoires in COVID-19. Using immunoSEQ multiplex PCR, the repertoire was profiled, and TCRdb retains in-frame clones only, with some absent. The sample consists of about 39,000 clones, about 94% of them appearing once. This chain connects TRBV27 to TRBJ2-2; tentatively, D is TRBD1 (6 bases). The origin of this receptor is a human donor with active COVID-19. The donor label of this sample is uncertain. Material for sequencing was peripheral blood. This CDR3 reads CASSLGTQTGELFF. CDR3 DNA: TGTGCCAGCAGTTTAGGGACACAGACCGGGGAGCTGTTTTTT.